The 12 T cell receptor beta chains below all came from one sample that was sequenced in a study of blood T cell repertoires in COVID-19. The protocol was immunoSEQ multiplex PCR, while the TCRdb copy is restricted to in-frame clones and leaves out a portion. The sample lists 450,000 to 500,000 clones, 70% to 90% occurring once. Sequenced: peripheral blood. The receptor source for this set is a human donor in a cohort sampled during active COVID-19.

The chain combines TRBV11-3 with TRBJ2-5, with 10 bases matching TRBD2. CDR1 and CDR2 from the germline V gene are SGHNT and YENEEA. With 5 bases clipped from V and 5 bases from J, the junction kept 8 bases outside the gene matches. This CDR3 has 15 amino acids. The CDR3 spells CASSLGLAGVETQYF. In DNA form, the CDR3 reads TGTGCCAGCAGCCTGGGGCTAGCGGGAGTTGAGACCCAGTACTTC.

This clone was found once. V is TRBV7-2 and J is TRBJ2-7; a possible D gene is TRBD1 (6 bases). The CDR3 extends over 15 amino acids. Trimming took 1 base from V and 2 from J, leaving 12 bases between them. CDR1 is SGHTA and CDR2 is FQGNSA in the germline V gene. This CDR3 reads CASSLGGGEPYEQYF. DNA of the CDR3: TGTGCCAGCAGCTTAGGAGGGGGAGAGCCCTACGAGCAGTACTTC.

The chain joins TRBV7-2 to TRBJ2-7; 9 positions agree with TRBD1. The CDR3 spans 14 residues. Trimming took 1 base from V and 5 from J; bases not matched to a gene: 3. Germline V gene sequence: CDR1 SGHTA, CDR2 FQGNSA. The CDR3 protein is CASSLEQGAHEQYF. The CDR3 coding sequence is TGTGCCAGCAGCTTAGAACAGGGGGCCCACGAGCAGTACTTC.

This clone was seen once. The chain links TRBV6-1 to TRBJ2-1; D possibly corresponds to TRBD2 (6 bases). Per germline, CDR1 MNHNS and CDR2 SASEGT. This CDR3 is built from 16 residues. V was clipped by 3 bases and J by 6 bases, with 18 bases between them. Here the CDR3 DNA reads TGTGCCAGCAGTGATTCTCGGGGGAGGCGACGCAATGAGCAGTTCTTC. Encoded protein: CASSDSRGRRRNEQFF.

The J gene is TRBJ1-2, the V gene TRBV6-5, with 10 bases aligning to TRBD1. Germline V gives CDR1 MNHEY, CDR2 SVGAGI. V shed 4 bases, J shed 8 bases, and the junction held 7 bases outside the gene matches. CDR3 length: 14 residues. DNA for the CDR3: TGTGCCAGCAGTTCCTGGACAGGGGGAGACGGCTACACCTTC. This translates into CASSSWTGGDGYTF.

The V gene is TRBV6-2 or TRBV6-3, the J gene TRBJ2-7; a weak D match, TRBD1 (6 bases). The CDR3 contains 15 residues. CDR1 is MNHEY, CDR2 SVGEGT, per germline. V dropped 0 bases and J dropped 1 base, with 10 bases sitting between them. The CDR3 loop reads CASSYSRDTSYEQYF. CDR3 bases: TGTGCCAGCAGTTACTCTAGGGACACATCCTACGAGCAGTACTTC.

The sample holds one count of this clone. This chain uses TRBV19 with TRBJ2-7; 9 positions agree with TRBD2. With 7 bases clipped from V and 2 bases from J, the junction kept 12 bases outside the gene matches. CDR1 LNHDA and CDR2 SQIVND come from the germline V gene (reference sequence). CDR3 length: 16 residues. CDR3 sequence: CASNLRVAGEPYEQYF. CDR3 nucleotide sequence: TGTGCCAGTAATCTAAGGGTAGCGGGAGAACCCTACGAGCAGTACTTC.

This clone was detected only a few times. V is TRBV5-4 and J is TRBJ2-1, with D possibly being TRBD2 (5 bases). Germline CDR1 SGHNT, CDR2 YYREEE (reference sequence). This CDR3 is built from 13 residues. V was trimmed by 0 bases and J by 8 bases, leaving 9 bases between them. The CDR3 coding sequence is TGTGCCAGCAGCTTGGGGGAGTTCTATGAGCAGTTCTTC. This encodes CASSLGEFYEQFF.

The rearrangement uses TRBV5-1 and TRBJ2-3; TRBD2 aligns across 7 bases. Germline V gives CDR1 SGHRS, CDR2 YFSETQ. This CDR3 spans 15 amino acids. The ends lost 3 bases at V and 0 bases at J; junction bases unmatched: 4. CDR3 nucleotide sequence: TGCGCCAGCAGCTGGGGGAGGGCTAGCACAGATACGCAGTATTTT. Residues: CASSWGRASTDTQYF.

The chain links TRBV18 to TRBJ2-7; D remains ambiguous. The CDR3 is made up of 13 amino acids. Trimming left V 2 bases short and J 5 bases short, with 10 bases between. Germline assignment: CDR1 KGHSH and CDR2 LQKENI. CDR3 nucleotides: TGTGCCAGCTCACCAGGGCAGGCCCACGAGCAGTACTTC. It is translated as CASSPGQAHEQYF.

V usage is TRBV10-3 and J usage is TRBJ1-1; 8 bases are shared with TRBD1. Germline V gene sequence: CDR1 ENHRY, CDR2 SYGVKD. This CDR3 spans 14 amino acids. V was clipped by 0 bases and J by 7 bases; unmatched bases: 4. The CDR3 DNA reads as TGTGCCATCAGTGAGTCCTGGACAGGGAATGAAGCTTTCTTT. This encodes CAISESWTGNEAFF.

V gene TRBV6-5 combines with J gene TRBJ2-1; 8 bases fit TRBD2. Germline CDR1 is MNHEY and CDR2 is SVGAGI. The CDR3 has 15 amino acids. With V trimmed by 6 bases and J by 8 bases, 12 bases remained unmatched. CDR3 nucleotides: TGTGCCAGCAGAATAGCCGGGAGGGCGTCCTATGAGCAGTTCTTC. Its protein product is CASRIAGRASYEQFF.